A single sample is the source of the 32 T cell receptor beta chains below, sequenced in a study of blood T cell repertoires in COVID-19. Clones were sequenced by immunoSEQ multiplex PCR, and TCRdb holds only the in-frame ones, with some missing. The data contain roughly 300,000 clones, about 86% of them seen just once; the ten biggest clones take up roughly 12%. Source material: peripheral blood. These receptors all stem from a woman in her 30s with COVID-19, enrolled during active disease.

This rearrangement joins TRBV12-3 or TRBV12-4 to TRBJ1-1; D call uncertain. This CDR3 has 13 amino acids. V was pared by 3 bases and J by 2 bases, with 7 bases between. The DNA of the CDR3 is TGTGCCAGCAGTTTTGCGGTCAACACTGAAGCTTTCTTT. Amino acids: CASSFAVNTEAFF.

The chain joins TRBV19 to TRBJ1-1; no firm D call. The CDR3 is 14 amino acids. Germline CDR1 reads LNHDA; CDR2 reads SQIVND (reference sequence). Trimming stripped 5 bases from V and 4 bases from J, with 14 bases between. Here the CDR3 DNA reads TGTGCCAGTAGTGTCACCATCGCGGGCACTGAAGCTTTCTTT. As protein: CASSVTIAGTEAFF.

The J gene is TRBJ2-1, the V gene TRBV19; 8 bases agree with TRBD1. From germline, CDR1 is LNHDA and CDR2 SQIVND (reference sequence). CDR3 length equals 13 residues. Trimming removed 6 bases from V and 6 bases from J; junction bases left unmatched: 4. In nucleotides, the CDR3 is TGTGCCAGTAGCCTAACAGGGGGCAATGAGCAGTTCTTC. It translates to CASSLTGGNEQFF.

This chain connects TRBV24-1 to TRBJ1-2; weak D call: TRBD1 (5 bases). The CDR3 consists of 14 residues. Germline V CDR1 and CDR2: KGHDR, SFDVKD. Deletions cut 4 bases from V and 1 base from J, with 9 bases between. CDR3 residues: CATSDLDSNYGYTF. The CDR3 nucleotides read TGTGCCACCAGTGACCTCGACAGTAACTATGGCTACACCTTC.

V gene TRBV25-1 combines with J gene TRBJ1-1; the match to TRBD1 covers 12 bases. The CDR3 contains 15 residues. J lost 10 bases, V lost 8 bases, and 14 bases had no gene match. Germline loops: CDR1 MGHDK, CDR2 SYGVNS. CDR3 sequence: CASSTGTGGAEIAFF. Here the CDR3 DNA reads TGTGCCAGCTCTACCGGGACAGGGGGCGCGGAAATAGCTTTCTTT.

The V gene is TRBV18, the J gene TRBJ2-3; D is undetermined. This CDR3 is 14 amino acids long. The V gene's germline CDR1 is KGHSH and CDR2 LQKENI. V was cut by 5 bases and J by 1 base, with 10 bases left in between. Here the CDR3 DNA reads TGTGCCAGCTCAGACACCGCTCGCACAGATACGCAGTATTTT. It is translated as CASSDTARTDTQYF.

The chain is built from TRBV5-4 and TRBJ2-5; a possible D gene is TRBD2 (5 bases). Trimming stripped 4 bases from V and 5 bases from J, with 12 bases between. CDR1 is SGHNT, CDR2 YYREEE, per germline (reference sequence). This CDR3 region has 13 residues. The CDR3 spells CASSQSAGETQYF. CDR3 in DNA: TGTGCCAGCAGCCAAAGCGCGGGCGAGACCCAGTACTTC.

The chain uses TRBV3-1 (or the pseudogene TRBV3-2) and TRBJ2-3, with 8 bases aligning to TRBD2. CDR3 length: 15 residues. The germline V gene has CDR1 LGHDT and CDR2 YNNKEL (reference sequence). The V and J ends lost 4 bases and 6 bases, in that order; junction bases with no gene match: 9. This CDR3 is CASSRSRGGSDTQYF. The CDR3 DNA sequence: TGTGCCAGCAGCCGAAGCCGGGGGGGGTCGGATACGCAGTATTTT.

The gene calls are TRBV7-9 and TRBJ2-2, with 14 positions matching TRBD2. Germline V CDR1 and CDR2: SEHNR, FQNEAQ (reference sequence). Losses at the gene ends were 8 bases for V and 5 bases for J; bases not matched to a gene: 7. The CDR3 has 16 amino acids. CDR3 amino acids: CASGTSGGPWTGELFF. The DNA of the CDR3 is TGTGCCAGCGGGACTAGCGGGGGCCCGTGGACCGGGGAGCTGTTTTTT.

V is TRBV19 and J is TRBJ2-1; 10 bases are a match to TRBD2. Per germline, CDR1 LNHDA and CDR2 SQIVND (reference sequence). CDR3 length equals 15 residues. J was trimmed by 12 bases and V by 8 bases; bases with no gene match: 16. Here the CDR3 reads CASSPGSGGASGQFF. CDR3 coding DNA: TGTGCCAGTTCCCCTGGGAGCGGGGGGGCTTCGGGGCAGTTCTTC.

The rearrangement links TRBV6-5 to TRBJ2-1; 8 nucleotides match TRBD2. The V gene end was trimmed by 6 bases and the J gene end by 8 bases; junction bases not matched to a gene: 6. This CDR3 contains 13 residues. Germline CDR1 MNHEY, CDR2 SVGAGI. In DNA, the CDR3 is TGTGCCAGCAGCACATTTAGCGGGGATGAGCAGTTCTTC. Protein product: CASSTFSGDEQFF.

The J gene is TRBJ1-6, the V gene TRBV10-3; D might be TRBD1 (5 bases). CDR1 is ENHRY, CDR2 SYGVKD, per germline. V lost 0 bases to trimming and J lost 5 bases, with 14 bases between them. CDR3 size: 17 residues. DNA of the CDR3: TGTGCCATCAGTGAGTCGAAAGCGGGGACCAATAATTCACCCCTCCACTTT. Protein product: CAISESKAGTNNSPLHF.

The V and J genes are TRBV19 and TRBJ1-2; the match to TRBD1 covers 7 bases. The J segment lost 3 bases and the V segment lost 8 bases, leaving 6 bases of the junction unmatched. The CDR3 consists of 13 residues. The V gene's germline CDR1 is LNHDA and CDR2 SQIVND (reference sequence). The chain's CDR3 is CASSGGVYYGYTF. Written as DNA, the CDR3 is TGTGCCAGTTCAGGGGGAGTATACTATGGCTACACCTTC.

In this sample, this clone turned up once. The CDR3 nucleotides read TGTGCCAGCAGCCAAGCCTCATCAGTTGAAGATTATAATTCACCCCTCCACTTT. Its translation: CASSQASSVEDYNSPLHF. The V and J genes are TRBV4-2 and TRBJ1-6; D is ambiguous. The CDR3 is 18 amino acids. Trimming shortened V by 1 base and J by 4 bases, and 17 bases separated the two germline ends. Germline assignment: CDR1 LGHNA and CDR2 YNFKEQ.

This chain connects TRBV5-1 to TRBJ2-7; D may be TRBD1 (6 bases). From germline, CDR1 is SGHRS and CDR2 YFSETQ. Trimming pared 3 bases from V and 1 base from J, leaving 17 bases between. The CDR3 spans 16 residues. CDR3 residues: CASSSHHRQVSYEQYF. The CDR3 coding sequence is TGCGCCAGCAGCTCTCACCACCGACAGGTTTCCTACGAGCAGTACTTC.

V gene TRBV27 combines with J gene TRBJ2-5, with 7 bases matching TRBD2. The germline V gene encodes CDR1 MNHEY and CDR2 SMNVEV (reference sequence). The trim removed 1 base at V and 2 bases at J, leaving 7 bases unmatched. The CDR3 has 16 residues. CDR3 nucleotide sequence: TGTGCCAGCAGTTTATTTAGGGGAGGGGTGCAAGAGACCCAGTACTTC. It yields the protein CASSLFRGGVQETQYF.

This clone has just one count. The chain combines TRBV7-9 with TRBJ1-5; D remains unclear. The CDR3 runs 15 residues. The germline V gene encodes CDR1 SEHNR and CDR2 FQNEAQ (reference sequence). Trimming removed 1 base from V and 2 bases from J, with 9 bases in between. Written as DNA, the CDR3 is TGTGCCAGCAGCTTAGGTTCGGCGGGCAATCAGCCCCAGCATTTT. This codes for CASSLGSAGNQPQHF.

This clone has a single count. This chain connects TRBV19 to TRBJ1-1; no firm D call. The germline V and J ends were trimmed by 1 base and 1 base, with 7 bases remaining between them. In germline, CDR1 is LNHDA, CDR2 SQIVND (reference sequence). The CDR3 has 14 amino acids. The CDR3 loop is CASSIGPGNTEAFF. CDR3 coding DNA: TGTGCCAGTAGTATAGGCCCGGGGAACACTGAAGCTTTCTTT. The entire variable domain, with the rest obtained from reference TRBV19 and TRBJ1-1, is as follows: DGGITQSPKYLFRKEGQNVTLSCEQNLNHDAMYWYRQDPGQGLRLIYYSQIVNDFQKGDIAEGYSVSREKKESFPLTVTSAQKNPTAFYLCASSIGPGNTEAFFGQGTRLTVV.

This chain connects TRBV4-1 to TRBJ2-3, with 12 bases identical to TRBD2. J was trimmed by 6 bases and V by 3 bases; bases with no gene match: 7. CDR3 length: 16 residues. Germline V gene lookup returns CDR1 MGHRA and CDR2 YSYEKL. In DNA, the CDR3 is TGCGCCAGCAGCCATGGGGCTAGCGGGGGGGGCGATACGCAGTATTTT. As protein: CASSHGASGGGDTQYF.

This chain uses TRBV27 with TRBJ2-5, with 8 bases identical to TRBD1. The CDR3 is 14 amino acids. Trimming at V came to 2 bases and at J to 5 bases, leaving 4 bases not matched to a gene. Germline CDR1 is MNHEY and CDR2 is SMNVEV (reference sequence). CDR3 loop: CASSLQGARETQYF. As DNA, the CDR3 is TGTGCCAGCAGTTTACAGGGGGCTCGGGAGACCCAGTACTTC.

The V and J genes are TRBV18 and TRBJ1-2, with 11 bases that match TRBD1. This CDR3 spans 19 amino acids. Germline values: CDR1 KGHSH, CDR2 LQKENI. Losses at the gene ends were 3 bases for V and 0 bases for J; bases not matched to a gene: 12. The CDR3: CASSPLPWDRGATNYGYTF. The CDR3 nucleotides are TGTGCCAGCTCACCTTTACCGTGGGACAGGGGGGCTACTAACTATGGCTACACCTTC.

Details on this clone: Other DNA sequences within the sample encode an identical CDR3. The rearrangement joins TRBV27 to TRBJ1-2; TRBD1 matches 9 bases. CDR1 and CDR2 from the germline V gene are MNHEY and SMNVEV (reference sequence). Trimming cost V 3 bases and J 4 bases; bases outside gene matches: 3. The CDR3 is 14 residues long. The CDR3: CASSLTGGGYGYTF. The CDR3 DNA reads as TGTGCCAGCAGTTTGACAGGGGGTGGCTATGGCTACACCTTC.

The chain employs TRBV19 and TRBJ1-5; D is unclear. Trimming cost V 1 base and J 6 bases, with 4 bases left between them. Germline lookup yields CDR1 LNHDA and CDR2 SQIVND (reference sequence). The CDR3 sequence is 12 residues long. The chain's CDR3 is CASSIGRQPQHF. The CDR3 DNA reads as TGTGCCAGTAGTATAGGTCGTCAGCCCCAGCATTTT.

The chain is built from TRBV7-9 and TRBJ1-3, with 11 bases fitting TRBD1. Trimming at V came to 5 bases and at J to 4 bases, leaving 4 bases not matched to a gene. The CDR3 runs to 15 residues. Germline V gene sequence: CDR1 SEHNR, CDR2 FQNEAQ (reference sequence). The CDR3 loop is CASSRTGGAGNTIYF. DNA for the CDR3: TGTGCCAGCAGCAGGACAGGGGGCGCAGGAAACACCATATATTTT.

The V gene is TRBV5-1, the J gene TRBJ2-1; D not certain. Per germline, CDR1 SGHRS and CDR2 YFSETQ. Deletions cut 2 bases from V and 6 bases from J, with 12 bases between. CDR3 length: 14 amino acids. CDR3 residues: CASSFDTDLNEQFF. In DNA, the CDR3 is TGCGCCAGCAGCTTCGATACAGACCTCAATGAGCAGTTCTTC.

The chain joins TRBV28 to TRBJ1-4; 11 nucleotides agree with TRBD1. V dropped 3 bases and J dropped 7; count of bases not matched to a gene: 4. Per germline, CDR1 MDHEN and CDR2 SYDVKM. The CDR3 is made up of 15 amino acids. CDR3 DNA: TGTGCCAGCAGTTTCCGGACAGGGGGCTTTGAAAAACTGTTTTTT. This sequence encodes CASSFRTGGFEKLFF.

This clone has a count of ten or more. The rearrangement links TRBV2 to TRBJ2-4; 7 bases agree with TRBD2. CDR1 and CDR2 from the germline V gene are SNHLY and FYNNEI. The CDR3 runs to 15 residues. V gave up 6 bases and J gave up 3 bases; unmatched junction bases: 8. CDR3 protein: CASRSTSLGKNIQYF. CDR3 DNA: TGTGCCAGCAGATCGACTAGCTTGGGCAAAAACATTCAGTACTTC.

CDR3 residues: CASSSSGRGLYNEQFF. In nucleotides, the CDR3 is TGTGCCAGCAGCTCGTCCGGCAGGGGGCTATACAATGAGCAGTTCTTC. The chain carries TRBV11-3 and TRBJ2-1; 8 bases are a match to TRBD1. V was pared by 4 bases and J by 4 bases, with 9 bases of the junction left unmatched. This CDR3 comprises 16 residues. CDR1 is SGHNT, CDR2 YENEEA, per germline.

The V gene is TRBV19, the J gene TRBJ2-1; a possible D gene is TRBD2 (5 bases). Trimming pared 6 bases from V and 1 base from J, leaving 7 bases between. CDR3 size: 13 residues. Germline CDR1 LNHDA, CDR2 SQIVND (reference sequence). The CDR3 sequence is CASSRGSYNEQFF. Written as DNA, the CDR3 is TGTGCCAGTAGCCGGGGTTCCTACAATGAGCAGTTCTTC.

The chain is built from TRBV2 and TRBJ2-2, with D hard to call. The germline V gene encodes CDR1 SNHLY and CDR2 FYNNEI. V shed 5 bases and J shed 4 bases, with 8 bases lying between them. The CDR3 contains 13 residues. The CDR3 sequence: CASSYGGTGELFF. CDR3 nucleotide sequence: TGTGCCAGCAGTTACGGTGGCACCGGGGAGCTGTTTTTT.

The chain carries TRBV6-5 and TRBJ2-3; 7 bases align to TRBD1. The germline V gene has CDR1 MNHEY and CDR2 SVGAGI. V was clipped by 0 bases and J by 2 bases; unmatched bases: 2. This CDR3 has 15 amino acids. The CDR3: CASSYSTGTTDTQYF. DNA for the CDR3: TGTGCCAGCAGTTACTCGACAGGGACCACAGATACGCAGTATTTT.

V usage is TRBV11-2 and J usage is TRBJ2-3; 8 nucleotides agree with TRBD2. From germline, CDR1 is SGHAT and CDR2 FQNNGV. This CDR3 contains 16 residues. With V trimmed by 5 bases and J by 6 bases, 13 bases remained unmatched. For the CDR3, the DNA is TGTGCCAGCAGCCCACGGGTCCGGGGGGGATCGGATACGCAGTATTTT. Its protein product is CASSPRVRGGSDTQYF.